Listed below are T cell receptor beta chains from one sample, sequenced in a study of blood T cell repertoires in COVID-19. Method: immunoSEQ multiplex PCR; TCRdb's copy keeps in-frame clones and lacks some. The repertoire includes roughly 130,000 clones, about 80% of them detected once, and around 16% sits in the top ten. The specimen was peripheral blood. Receptors were obtained from a man aged 55-75 years with active or convalescent COVID-19. Both conserved end residues are part of each CDR3. The D gene is left open where the match is weak. Only part of the rows carry a size: once, few, many, or a class if the clone is expanded.

CDR3,DNA,J,D,size,length,V
CASSFGPGTYEQYF,TGTGCCAGCAGTTTTGGGCCGGGGACCTACGAGCAGTACTTC,TRBJ2-7,.,.,14,TRBV27
CASSFPRGNTEAFF,TGTGCCAGCAGTTTTCCACGCGGGAACACTGAAGCTTTCTTT,TRBJ1-1,.,.,14,TRBV28
CASSSFGRGNTGELFF,TGTGCCAGCAGCTCGTTTGGTCGCGGGAACACCGGGGAGCTGTTTTTT,TRBJ2-2,.,.,16,TRBV7-6
CASTKQGAAETQYF,TGTGCCAGCACAAAACAGGGTGCGGCGGAGACCCAGTACTTC,TRBJ2-5,.,.,14,TRBV18
CASSLNTFGSEAFF,TGTGCCAGCAGCCTCAATACTTTCGGGTCTGAAGCTTTCTTT,TRBJ1-1,.,.,14,TRBV3-1/TRBV3-2
CASTELSGLTYNEQFF,TGTGCCAGCACCGAACTTAGCGGGTTAACCTACAATGAGCAGTTCTTC,TRBJ2-1,TRBD2,.,16,TRBV27
CASSSEREGRDEQYF,TGTGCCAGCAGCAGTGAGCGGGAGGGCCGGGACGAGCAGTACTTC,TRBJ2-7,TRBD2,.,15,TRBV6-5
CASSLSDRGSEQYF,TGTGCCAGCAGTCTCAGCGACAGGGGTTCCGAGCAGTACTTC,TRBJ2-7,TRBD1,.,14,TRBV2
CAISEQGGSTQYF,TGTGCCATCAGTGAGCAAGGCGGCAGCACGCAGTATTTT,TRBJ2-3,.,.,13,TRBV10-3
CASSQVRVRTGELFF,TGCGCCAGCAGCCAAGTCAGGGTTCGCACCGGGGAGCTGTTTTTT,TRBJ2-2,.,.,15,TRBV4-3
CASSLWGSSGQPQHF,TGTGCCAGCAGCTTATGGGGCAGCTCGGGTCAGCCCCAGCATTTT,TRBJ1-5,.,.,15,TRBV7-8
CSVGRAGNTIYF,TGCAGCGTCGGGAGGGCTGGAAACACCATATATTTT,TRBJ1-3,.,.,12,TRBV29-1
CASSIDPTGQETQYF,TGTGCCAGTAGTATAGATCCAACAGGACAAGAGACCCAGTACTTC,TRBJ2-5,.,many,15,TRBV19
CASSFLGQGFETQYF,TGTGCCAGCAGTTTCCTGGGACAGGGCTTCGAGACCCAGTACTTC,TRBJ2-5,TRBD1,.,15,TRBV27
CASSLTSGKETQYF,TGCGCCAGCAGCTTAACTAGCGGGAAGGAGACCCAGTACTTC,TRBJ2-5,TRBD2,.,14,TRBV5-1
CASSDAAASGGLSYTF,TGTGCCAGCAGTGATGCCGCCGCCTCAGGGGGCTTAAGCTACACCTTC,TRBJ1-2,TRBD1,.,16,TRBV6-1
CASSYGGGDQPQHF,TGTGCCAGCAGTTACGGAGGGGGCGACCAGCCCCAGCATTTT,TRBJ1-5,TRBD1,.,14,TRBV6-5
CATSQLRGEQFF,TGTGCCACCAGTCAGCTACGGGGTGAGCAGTTCTTC,TRBJ2-1,.,.,12,TRBV24-1
CASSNRGGRTEAFF,TGTGCCAGCAGTAACCGAGGGGGACGGACTGAAGCTTTCTTT,TRBJ1-1,.,.,14,TRBV6-2/TRBV6-3
CASSKSGQGRTDTQYF,TGTGCCAGTAGTAAATCGGGACAGGGGAGGACAGATACGCAGTATTTT,TRBJ2-3,TRBD1,once,16,TRBV19
CASSLIPDRGPYNEQFF,TGTGCCAGCAGCTTAATCCCGGACAGGGGACCTTACAATGAGCAGTTCTTC,TRBJ2-1,TRBD1,.,17,TRBV7-3
CASLSETGGNEQFF,TGTGCCAGTCTGTCGGAAACAGGGGGCAATGAGCAGTTCTTC,TRBJ2-1,TRBD1,.,14,TRBV19
CSVERGGKGYGYTF,TGCAGCGTTGAAAGAGGAGGGAAAGGTTATGGCTACACCTTC,TRBJ1-2,.,.,14,TRBV29-1
CASTDRLYEQYF,TGTGCCAGCACCGACAGGTTGTACGAGCAGTACTTC,TRBJ2-7,.,.,12,TRBV6-5